These 6 T cell receptor beta chains share one sample of origin, sequenced in a study of T cell responses to AZD1222 COVID-19 vaccine. Data came from immunoSEQ multiplex PCR; TCRdb stores just in-frame clones and leaves some out. Among 75,000 to 85,000 clones listed, 87% were seen once. The material was peripheral blood, obtained 28 days after the second AZD1222 dose. The origin of the receptors is an adult who received the AZD1222 COVID-19 vaccine.

The rearrangement uses TRBV7-2 and TRBJ2-3, with D possibly being TRBD2 (6 bases). Deletions cut 5 bases from V and 4 bases from J, with 13 bases between. The length of the CDR3 is 14 residues. CDR1 and CDR2 from the germline V gene are SGHTA and FQGNSA. The CDR3 loop reads CASSRTSPPDTQYF. CDR3 nucleotide sequence: TGTGCCAGCAGCCGTACTAGCCCCCCAGATACGCAGTATTTT. The entire variable domain, with the rest obtained from reference TRBV7-2 and TRBJ2-3, is as follows: GAGVSQSPSNKVTEKGKDVELRCDPISGHTALYWYRQSLGQGLEFLIYFQGNSAPDKSGLPSDRFSAERTGGSVSTLTIQRTQQEDSAVYLCASSRTSPPDTQYFGPGTRLTVL.

The chain uses TRBV21-1 and TRBJ2-2; the listed D gene, TRBD2, was not tested against the DNA. TRBV21-1 is listed as a pseudogene. The CDR3 is made up of 14 amino acids. The CDR3 bases are TGTGCCAGCAGCAATCAGGAGGGGCCCGGGGAGCTGTTTTTT. Protein: CASSNQEGPGELFF.

The V gene is TRBV29-1, the J gene TRBJ2-1, with a possible D match to TRBD2 (6 bases). Looked up from germline, CDR1 is SQVTM and CDR2 is ANQGSEA. Trimming removed 0 bases at V and 3 bases at J, with 27 bases between. The CDR3 spans 20 residues. The CDR3 nucleotides are TGCAGCGTTGAAGAAATTGGGGGGAACTTCTACCTTCTTTGCTACAATGAGCAGTTCTTC. Protein sequence: CSVEEIGGNFYLLCYNEQFF.

This chain uses TRBV4-2 with TRBJ2-7; maybe TRBD1 (5 bases). V dropped 4 bases and J dropped 4 bases, with 8 bases sitting between them. Germline V gene sequence: CDR1 LGHNA, CDR2 YNFKEQ. This CDR3 is built from 12 residues. CDR3 in amino acids: CASSLDSYEQYF. CDR3 in DNA: TGTGCCAGCAGCCTTGACAGTTACGAGCAGTACTTC.

This chain uses TRBV6-5 with TRBJ2-2, with 10 bases matching TRBD2. The CDR3 is made up of 16 amino acids. Germline V CDR1 and CDR2: MNHEY, SVGAGI. The V and J ends lost 4 bases and 2 bases, in that order; junction bases with no gene match: 4. This chain's CDR3 is CASSFSGGTNTGELFF. In DNA form, the CDR3 reads TGTGCCAGCAGTTTTAGCGGGGGGACAAACACCGGGGAGCTGTTTTTT.

The chain links TRBV6-4 to TRBJ1-1; TRBD1 might be the D (5 bases). The CDR3 spans 13 residues. Between the trimmed V and J ends, which lost 3 bases and 6 bases, there was a span of 11 bases. Per the germline V gene, CDR1 is MRHNA and CDR2 is SNTAGT. The CDR3 loop reads CASSDGAGAEAFF. The CDR3 bases are TGTGCCAGCAGTGATGGGGCTGGTGCTGAAGCTTTCTTT.